These 10 T cell receptor beta chains originate from one sample sequenced in a study of blood T cell repertoires in COVID-19. Only in-frame clones appear in the TCRdb table, and some are missing; sequencing was by immunoSEQ multiplex PCR. There are 150,000 or so clones in the sample; 88% occur only once, and roughly 1.2% lies in the top ten. What was sequenced was PBMCs or T cells enriched from blood (not recorded which). The receptors derive from a woman in her 30s with acute COVID-19.

This rearrangement joins TRBV24-1 to TRBJ1-5; TRBD1 is a possible D gene (6 bases). V was shortened by 4 bases and J by 11 bases, with 20 bases between the two germline ends. The CDR3 sequence is 15 residues long. CDR1 and CDR2 from the germline V gene are KGHDR and SFDVKD. CDR3: CATSDPRRGGLTQHF. CDR3 sequence (DNA): TGTGCCACCAGTGACCCCAGACGGGGGGGGCTCACCCAGCATTTT.

The chain employs TRBV10-3 and TRBJ1-5, with 7 positions matching TRBD1. This CDR3 is built from 14 residues. Germline-derived CDR1 and CDR2 are ENHRY and SYGVKD. V was clipped by 6 bases and J by 0 bases; unmatched bases: 2. In nucleotides, the CDR3 is TGTGCCATCAGGGGGACAGATAGCAATCAGCCCCAGCATTTT. This codes for CAIRGTDSNQPQHF.

This chain uses TRBV29-1 with TRBJ2-1; 8 bases are a match to TRBD2. The J segment lost 5 bases and the V segment lost 7 bases, leaving 10 bases of the junction unmatched. The CDR3 contains 14 residues. Germline loops: CDR1 SQVTM, CDR2 ANQGSEA. CDR3 protein: CSGGPGLDNNEQFF. The CDR3 DNA reads as TGCAGCGGTGGACCGGGACTAGATAACAATGAGCAGTTCTTC.

V gene TRBV9 combines with J gene TRBJ2-3, with 9 bases that match TRBD2. This CDR3 has 13 amino acids. J was trimmed by 8 bases and V by 1 base; bases with no gene match: 2. The germline V gene encodes CDR1 SGDLS and CDR2 YYNGEE. The DNA for the CDR3 is TGTGCCAGCAGCGTATCTAGCGGGATTACGCAGTATTTT. The encoded protein is CASSVSSGITQYF. Full variable domain (missing parts from reference TRBV9 and TRBJ2-3): DSGVTQTPKHLITATGQRVTLRCSPRSGDLSVYWYQQSLDQGLQFLIQYYNGEERAKGNILERFSAQQFPDLHSELNLSSLELGDSALYFCASSVSSGITQYFGPGTRLTVL.

V and J are TRBV7-9 and TRBJ2-3; D might be TRBD1 (6 bases). V gave up 4 bases and J gave up 3 bases, with 26 bases separating them. The CDR3 length is 19 residues. The germline V gene has CDR1 SEHNR and CDR2 FQNEAQ (reference sequence). CDR3 in DNA: TGTGCCAGCAGCTCCCCTCGGCTACAGGGAGAAACAAGGACAGATACGCAGTATTTT. It encodes CASSSPRLQGETRTDTQYF.

The chain couples TRBV27 to TRBJ2-7; D ambiguous. V lost 3 bases and J 0 bases, leaving 9 bases between the germline ends. The CDR3 covers 14 residues. Germline values: CDR1 MNHEY, CDR2 SMNVEV (reference sequence). The CDR3 protein is CASSFFGSSYEQYF. The CDR3, as DNA: TGTGCCAGCAGTTTCTTCGGTAGCTCCTACGAGCAGTACTTC.

The V and J genes are TRBV4-3 and TRBJ2-3; D may be TRBD2 (6 bases). V lost 1 base and J lost 2, with 13 bases in between. Germline CDR1 and CDR2: LGHNA and YSLEER. CDR3 length: 16 residues. The CDR3 reads CASSQVALAFTDTQYF. DNA of the CDR3: TGCGCCAGCAGCCAAGTCGCCCTAGCGTTCACAGATACGCAGTATTTT.

The chain carries TRBV7-8 and TRBJ2-3, with 8 bases fitting TRBD2. The V and J ends lost 1 base and 0 bases, in that order; junction bases with no gene match: 12. The germline V gene has CDR1 SGHVS and CDR2 FQNEAQ. The CDR3 covers 19 residues. This CDR3 is CASSLVSWEAGASTDTQYF. In DNA, the CDR3 is TGTGCCAGCAGCTTAGTTTCATGGGAAGCGGGAGCTAGCACAGATACGCAGTATTTT.

This chain joins TRBV9 and TRBJ2-7; D unresolved. Looked up from germline, CDR1 is SGDLS and CDR2 is YYNGEE. The CDR3 runs to 12 residues. Trimming left V 3 bases short and J 5 bases short, with 9 bases between. DNA of the CDR3: TGTGCCAGCAGCGGTAGTCTGAACGAGCAGTACTTC. This encodes CASSGSLNEQYF.

The J gene is TRBJ2-7, the V gene TRBV29-1; perhaps TRBD2 as D (5 bases). This CDR3 has 13 residues. CDR1 is SQVTM, CDR2 ANQGSEA, per germline. The V and J ends lost 2 bases and 2 bases respectively, with 10 bases between them. CDR3 DNA: TGCAGCGTTGAATCGGGGATTACCTACGAGCAGTACTTC. Its translation: CSVESGITYEQYF.